The 23 T cell receptor beta chains below all came from one sample that was sequenced in a study of tumor-infiltrating lymphocytes in primary liver carcinoma. TCR beta cDNA came from around 0.5 ug total RNA, primed with a constant-region primer. ARM-PCR, slightly modified, supplied the TCR beta libraries through three nested multiplex PCR rounds. The first two PCR rounds, around 10 cycles each, used TRBV1-TRBV30 forward primers and a C-beta reverse primer. TCRdb reanalysed the multiplex PCR reads using MiXCR and keeps one entry per CDR3 protein. This sample has about 43,000 distinct CDR3 sequences, with around 70% found just once. Co-extraction yielded RNA and DNA from roughly 20-30 mg of unsorted bulk tissue. Input material: liver tumor tissue from sampling region 2. The subset was: tumor region T2, inferior pole. All receptors come from a man aged 35 to 55 with primary liver carcinoma and hepatitis B virus infection.

This chain connects TRBV18 to TRBJ2-3; D is perhaps TRBD2 (6 bases). V dropped 4 bases and J dropped 0 bases, with 11 bases sitting between them. The CDR3 consists of 15 residues. The germline V gene has CDR1 KGHSH and CDR2 LQKENI. As DNA, the CDR3 is TGTGCCAGCTCACGAATAGCGGCGAGCACAGATACGCAGTATTTT. The encoded protein is CASSRIAASTDTQYF.

In this sample, this clonotype turned up a few times. Being one base from a much bigger clone, this may be a read error. J is TRBJ2-3 and V is TRBV7-9, with 7 nucleotides matching TRBD2. Germline CDR1 reads SEHNR; CDR2 reads FQNEAQ (reference sequence). The CDR3 is 15 amino acids. V was pared by 3 bases and J by 4 bases, with 7 bases of the junction left unmatched. The CDR3 sequence: CASSFGGSEPDTQYF. The DNA of the CDR3 is TGTGCCAGCAGCTTCGGCGGGAGCGAACCAGATACGCAGTATTTT.

Comments on this clonotype: This may stem from a read error, because a much larger clone lies one nucleotide away. V is TRBV21-1 and J is TRBJ1-5. TRBV21-1 is listed as a pseudogene. The CDR3 consists of 15 residues. The CDR3 DNA sequence: TGTGCCAACACCCAAGTGGGGACGGCGTATCAGCCCCAGCATTTT. Its protein product is CANTQVGTAYQPQHF.

With regard to this clonotype: At one end the junction does not follow the germline gene, possibly because of a read error. This chain connects TRBV6-2 or TRBV6-3 to TRBJ1-2; D unclear. Germline V lookup: CDR1 MNHEY, CDR2 SVGEGT. There are 13 residues in the CDR3. The CDR3 reads CGSSYEPQAGYTF. The CDR3 DNA is TGTGGCAGCAGTTACGAGCCCCAGGCCGGCTACACTTTC.

As regards this clonotype: Sequence at one end of the junction differs from germline and may be a read error. The V and J genes are TRBV4-1 and TRBJ1-5; D remains unclear. Germline-derived CDR1 and CDR2 are MGHRA and YSYEKL. The CDR3 consists of 15 residues. DNA of the CDR3: TGCGCCAGTAGTCCCATAGAGAGGAGCAATCAGCCCAAGCATTTT. Translating it yields CASSPIERSNQPKHF.

Regarding this clonotype: Since the CDR3 does not end with the conserved phenylalanine or tryptophan, this likely comes from a read error. The chain links TRBV6-1 to TRBJ2-1; D possibly corresponds to TRBD2 (6 bases). Between the trimmed V and J ends, which lost 0 bases and 3 bases, there was a span of 9 bases. CDR1 MNHNS and CDR2 SASEGT come from the germline V gene. The CDR3 totals 15 residues. The CDR3 DNA reads TGTGCCAGCAGTGAAGCATGGGGGGTCTACAATGAGCAGTTCTTA. The encoded protein is CASSEAWGVYNEQFL.

This chain links TRBV20-1 with TRBJ2-3; D not certain. Trimming took off 7 bases at V and 1 base at J, with 12 bases between the two ends. CDR3 length: 13 amino acids. Germline V lookup: CDR1 DFQATT, CDR2 SNEGSKA (reference sequence). CDR3 nucleotide sequence: TGCAGTGGAATCCGGGCAGGCACAGATACGCAGTATTTT. Translating it yields CSGIRAGTDTQYF.

This clonotype is labeled medium-sized. An end of the junction does not agree with germline; a read error may underlie this. This chain links TRBV12-3 or TRBV12-4 with TRBJ2-1; 8 bases are shared with TRBD2. CDR3 length: 11 residues. CDR3 protein: CASSHGTSNLF. In DNA form, the CDR3 reads TGTGCCAGCAGTCACGGGACTAGTAATCTCTTC.

A few counts support this clonotype. Its ends do not fully match the called genes, so a read error is possible. The chain links TRBV6-1 to TRBJ2-1; TRBD2 matches 8 bases. Germline CDR1 reads MNHNS; CDR2 reads SASEGT. This CDR3 contains 16 residues. The CDR3 region is CASSGRPGTSGNEQFF. CDR3 sequence (DNA): TGTGCCAGCAGTGGCCGCCCCGGGACTAGTGGCAATGAGCAATTCTTC.

Ten or more counts support this clonotype. V and J are TRBV5-4 and TRBJ2-1; D unresolved. The germline V and J ends were trimmed by 0 bases and 8 bases, with 12 bases remaining between them. CDR3 length equals 14 residues. CDR1 is SGHNT and CDR2 is YYREEE in the germline V gene (reference sequence). For the CDR3, the DNA is TGTGCCAGCAGCTTGGCCGTTAGAATGGATGAGCAGTTCTTC. It specifies CASSLAVRMDEQFF.

The sample holds one count of this clonotype. No conserved phenylalanine or tryptophan ends this CDR3, so it is likely a read error. V gene TRBV29-1 combines with J gene TRBJ1-1; a weak D match, TRBD1 (5 bases). Trimming cost V 6 bases and J 5 bases, with 13 bases left between them. Germline loops: CDR1 SQVTM, CDR2 ANQGSEA. The CDR3 sequence is 12 residues long. As DNA, the CDR3 is TGCAGCGTCACCTCAGGGAATACTGAAGCTTTCTCT. As protein: CSVTSGNTEAFS.

DNA for the CDR3: TGTGCCAGCAGCTCTCCCGGGACCAACGGGACTAAAAACATTCAGTACTTC. Its protein is CASSSPGTNGTKNIQYF. The chain couples TRBV11-1 to TRBJ2-4; the D gene is possibly TRBD2 (6 bases). CDR3 length: 17 amino acids. Per the germline V gene, CDR1 is SGHAT and CDR2 is FQDESV (reference sequence). V was trimmed by 4 bases and J by 4 bases, leaving 20 bases between them. The variable domain in full, completed from reference TRBV11-1 and TRBJ2-4, reads EAEVAQSPRYKITEKSQAVAFWCDPISGHATLYWYRQILGQGPELLVQFQDESVVDDSQLPKDRFSAERLKGVDSTLKIQPAELGDSAMYLCASSSPGTNGTKNIQYFGAGTRLSVL.

About this clonotype itself: The conserved closing phenylalanine or tryptophan is absent in this CDR3, likely reflecting a read error. V usage is TRBV6-1 and J usage is TRBJ2-5; D could derive from TRBD1 or TRBD2 (5 bases each). The DNA end favors TRBJ2-1, so the J call may be wrong. The CDR3 spans 19 residues. In germline, CDR1 is MNHNS, CDR2 SASEGT. Here the CDR3 DNA reads TGTACCAGCAGTAAAGTCGGAGCCTTGGGGGACCTAATAAGGGAGACCCAGTTCTTA. Protein product: CTSSKVGALGDLIRETQFL.

As concerns this clonotype: Germline and junction disagree at one end, which may indicate a read error. V is TRBV5-6 and J is TRBJ2-2; no clear D gene. The V gene's germline CDR1 is SGHDT and CDR2 YYEEEE. This CDR3 spans 16 amino acids. The CDR3 DNA reads TGTGCCAGTAGCCTGGGTCTAGGTACGAACACCCGGGAGCTGTTTTTT. This sequence encodes CASSLGLGTNTRELFF.

Comment on this clonotype: The junction and the germline gene differ at one end; a read error may be behind it. The V gene is TRBV5-1, the J gene TRBJ2-5; TRBD2 matches 9 bases. Germline V lookup: CDR1 SGHRS, CDR2 YFSETQ. CDR3 length equals 18 residues. CDR3 DNA sequence: TGCGCCAGCAGCTCGGCCGGGGCTAGCGGGGCCCTACAAGAGATCCAGTACTTC. This translates into CASSSAGASGALQEIQYF.

Comment on this clonotype: This is likely a read error, given that the CDR3 carries no conserved phenylalanine or tryptophan at its end. V gene TRBV10-2 combines with J gene TRBJ1-2, with TRBD1 matching 7 bases. CDR3 length: 12 residues. V dropped 10 bases and J dropped 8; count of bases not matched to a gene: 10. Germline lookup yields CDR1 WSHSY and CDR2 SAAADI. CDR3 in DNA: TGCGCCAACAGCGACAGGGTTGGCGGCTACACCATC. Residues: CANSDRVGGYTI.

On this clonotype: The germline gene is not matched at one end of the junction; a read error may be the cause. This chain uses TRBV7-8 with TRBJ2-1; 14 nucleotides line up with TRBD2. The CDR3 runs to 20 residues. Germline loops: CDR1 SGHVS, CDR2 FQNEAQ. Written as DNA, the CDR3 is TGTGCCAGCAGCTCCCGAGGGTCGGGACTAGCGGGGGTGGCTTACAATGAGCAGTCCTTC. It specifies CASSSRGSGLAGVAYNEQSF.

Concerning this clonotype: At one boundary the junction diverges from the germline segment, which might be a read error. The chain links TRBV5-6 to TRBJ1-2; the D gene is possibly TRBD1 (5 bases). The CDR3 consists of 14 residues. Looked up from germline, CDR1 is SGHDT and CDR2 is YYEEEE. In nucleotides, the CDR3 is TGTGTCAGCAGCGGCCGGGGCGTCGAGCATGGCTACACCTTC. As protein: CVSSGRGVEHGYTF.

Regarding this clonotype: Relative to the germline gene, one junction end is altered; a read error may explain this. V is TRBV9 and J is TRBJ1-6; 12 positions match TRBD1. The CDR3 consists of 17 residues. Germline lookup yields CDR1 SGDLS and CDR2 YYNGEE. The CDR3 DNA is TGTGCCAGCAGCGTGTCGGGACAGGGGGCCGACAGTTCACTCCTCCACTTT. This translates into CASSVSGQGADSSLLHF.

Turning to this clonotype: At one end the junction does not follow the germline gene, possibly because of a read error. The genes are TRBV5-1 and TRBJ2-2; 7 bases agree with TRBD1. The CDR3 is 15 residues long. Germline values: CDR1 SGHRS, CDR2 YFSETQ. CDR3 bases: TGCGCCAACAGCGGAACAGGGGCGAACACCGGGGAGCTTTTTTTT. Translation gives CANSGTGANTGELFF. The complete variable domain, with remaining parts taken from reference TRBV5-1 and TRBJ2-2, reads KAGVTQTPRYLIKTRGQQVTLSCSPISGHRSVSWYQQTPGQGLQFLFEYFSETQRNKGNFPGRFSGRQFSNSRSEMNVSTLELGDSALYLCANSGTGANTGELFFGEGSRLTVL.

Ten or more counts support this clonotype. The V gene is TRBV6-1, the J gene TRBJ2-1, with D tentatively TRBD2 (7 bases). Germline V CDR1 and CDR2: MNHNS, SASEGT. Trimming cost V 1 base and J 3 bases, with 13 bases left between them. The CDR3 sequence is 16 residues long. The CDR3 is CASSEDAGAVYNEQFF. The CDR3, as DNA: TGTGCCAGCAGTGAAGATGCGGGGGCGGTCTACAATGAGCAGTTCTTC.

This clonotype is deemed medium-sized (0.01 to 0.1%). The gene calls are TRBV10-2 and TRBJ2-3; 9 positions agree with TRBD2. V dropped 1 base and J dropped 0; count of bases not matched to a gene: 5. Germline V gene lookup returns CDR1 WSHSY and CDR2 SAAADI. The CDR3 has 17 amino acids. CDR3 sequence reads: CASSELQGLASTDTQYF. In DNA form, the CDR3 reads TGCGCCAGCAGTGAGTTACAGGGACTAGCTAGCACAGATACGCAGTATTTT.

On this clonotype: Relative to the germline gene, one junction end is altered; a read error may explain this. This chain links TRBV11-1 with TRBJ2-2, with TRBD1 as a possible D gene (5 bases). The CDR3 loop spans 15 amino acids. Germline V lookup: CDR1 SGHAT, CDR2 FQDESV (reference sequence). CDR3 loop: CASRYTGAFSGELFF. The CDR3, as DNA: TGTGCAAGCAGGTATACAGGAGCTTTCTCCGGGGAGCTGTTTTTT.